The 30 T cell receptor beta chains listed next were all sequenced from one sample in a study of blood T cell repertoires in COVID-19. Assay used: immunoSEQ multiplex PCR; TCRdb lists only in-frame clones, some missing. The sample yields tens of thousands of clones, about 80% seen once. Source material: peripheral blood. All receptors come from a human donor in a cohort sampled during active COVID-19.

The table lists this clone with a count of one. V usage is TRBV9 and J usage is TRBJ1-2, with 9 bases lining up with TRBD1. The CDR3 runs to 16 residues. With V trimmed by 0 bases and J by 5 bases, 8 bases remained unmatched. Germline CDR1 and CDR2: SGDLS and YYNGEE. CDR3 nucleotide sequence: TGTGCCAGCAGCGTAGAAGGAGGGACAGGGAGTTATGGCTACACCTTC. Amino acid sequence: CASSVEGGTGSYGYTF.

This clone was seen a handful of times. The V and J genes are TRBV4-1 and TRBJ1-1; the match to TRBD1 covers 9 bases. With 1 base clipped from V and 6 bases from J, the junction kept 6 bases outside the gene matches. CDR3 length equals 15 residues. Germline assignment: CDR1 MGHRA and CDR2 YSYEKL. CDR3 sequence: CASSQGDRVKSEAFF. Written as DNA, the CDR3 is TGCGCCAGCAGCCAAGGGGACAGGGTTAAGTCTGAAGCTTTCTTT.

This chain links TRBV6-2 or TRBV6-3 with TRBJ2-5; 8 bases map to TRBD2. CDR1 and CDR2 (germline): MNHEY, SVGEGT. The CDR3 is 14 residues long. V shed 5 bases, J shed 4 bases, and the junction held 6 bases outside the gene matches. The CDR3 region is CASSAAGGGETQYF. The CDR3 DNA sequence: TGTGCCAGCAGTGCCGCCGGGGGGGGAGAGACCCAGTACTTC.

The table lists this clone with a count of one. The chain joins TRBV7-2 to TRBJ1-2; D perhaps matches TRBD1 (5 bases). With 2 bases removed from V and 4 bases from J, the gap between germline ends came to 11 bases. CDR3 size: 14 residues. Germline CDR1 reads SGHTA; CDR2 reads FQGNSA. The CDR3 nucleotides read TGTGCCAGCAGCTTACCCAGGGTGTCCTATGGCTACACCTTC. It codes for CASSLPRVSYGYTF.

This clone appeared once. In DNA form, the CDR3 reads TGTGCCAGCAGTTCACGCGGAAGGACAGGTCGTGAGACCCAGTACTTC. The encoded protein is CASSSRGRTGRETQYF. The chain employs TRBV6-2 or TRBV6-3 and TRBJ2-5; 7 bases fit TRBD1. The V gene end was trimmed by 4 bases and the J gene end by 5 bases; junction bases not matched to a gene: 13. CDR3 length equals 16 residues. In germline, CDR1 is MNHEY, CDR2 SVGEGT.

The V gene is TRBV7-2, the J gene TRBJ2-1; 10 nucleotides align to TRBD1. This CDR3 is built from 14 residues. The V segment lost 5 bases and the J segment 8 bases; nucleotides outside the gene matches: 6. In germline, CDR1 is SGHTA, CDR2 FQGNSA. CDR3 bases: TGTGCCAGCAGCGTCGACAGGGGGCGCGATGAGCAGTTCTTC. This translates into CASSVDRGRDEQFF.

This chain links TRBV4-2 with TRBJ1-4, with TRBD1 matching over 7 bases. CDR1 is LGHNA and CDR2 is YNFKEQ in the germline V gene. The J segment lost 0 bases and the V segment lost 4 bases, leaving 8 bases of the junction unmatched. This CDR3 contains 17 residues. CDR3 loop: CASSLTGEFTTNEKLFF. The CDR3 DNA sequence: TGTGCCAGCAGCCTAACAGGGGAGTTCACAACTAATGAAAAACTGTTTTTT.

The V and J genes are TRBV5-4 and TRBJ1-6; the D gene is possibly TRBD1 (6 bases). The germline gives CDR1 SGHNT, CDR2 YYREEE (reference sequence). The CDR3 totals 14 residues. V lost 2 bases, J lost 7 bases, and 10 bases lay in between. The CDR3 DNA is TGTGCCAGCAGCTTTACAGGGTTGAATTCACCCCTCCACTTT. It specifies CASSFTGLNSPLHF.

This clone occurred a few times. The chain carries TRBV9 and TRBJ1-2; D not certain. This CDR3 region has 14 residues. Germline values: CDR1 SGDLS, CDR2 YYNGEE. V dropped 2 bases and J dropped 0 bases, with 8 bases sitting between them. The CDR3 nucleotides read TGTGCCAGCAGCGTGACTGAGTCTAACTATGGCTACACCTTC. It yields the protein CASSVTESNYGYTF.

The V and J genes are TRBV3-1 (or the pseudogene TRBV3-2) and TRBJ2-1; D possibly corresponds to TRBD2 (6 bases). The CDR3 is 14 residues long. Germline CDR1 and CDR2: LGHDT and YNNKEL (reference sequence). With 7 bases removed from V and 10 bases from J, the gap between germline ends came to 20 bases. The CDR3 nucleotides are TGTGCCAGCACCGGGGAGGTTGGAATACGGGAGCAGTTCTTC. Translating it yields CASTGEVGIREQFF.

The chain employs TRBV11-3 and TRBJ2-7; TRBD2 is a possible D gene (7 bases). V lost 3 bases to trimming and J lost 2 bases, with 20 bases between them. Germline V gives CDR1 SGHNT, CDR2 YENEEA. This CDR3 region has 17 residues. CDR3 in DNA: TGTGCCAGCAGCTTGGGGGGGGGCACAGATATACCCTACGAGCAGTACTTC. It translates to CASSLGGGTDIPYEQYF.

V and J are TRBV4-1 and TRBJ2-1; 12 bases are shared with TRBD2. With V trimmed by 3 bases and J by 0 bases, 6 bases remained unmatched. Germline V lookup: CDR1 MGHRA, CDR2 YSYEKL. The CDR3 extends over 18 amino acids. The CDR3 here is CASSHPGLAGSSYNEQFF. The CDR3 DNA sequence: TGCGCCAGCAGCCACCCGGGACTAGCGGGTTCCTCCTACAATGAGCAGTTCTTC.

The V and J genes are TRBV18 and TRBJ1-2; weak D call: TRBD1 (5 bases). From germline, CDR1 is KGHSH and CDR2 LQKENI. The CDR3 contains 16 residues. V lost 5 bases and J 4 bases, leaving 20 bases between the germline ends. In DNA, the CDR3 is TGTGCCAGCTCATCACAATTTGAAGGGGACTCCTATGGCTACACCTTC. Its protein is CASSSQFEGDSYGYTF.

This clone was counted once. This chain joins TRBV5-6 and TRBJ2-3; the match to TRBD2 covers 14 bases. The trim removed 3 bases at V and 2 bases at J, leaving 2 bases unmatched. The germline gives CDR1 SGHDT, CDR2 YYEEEE. There are 16 residues in the CDR3. CDR3 bases: TGTGCCAGCAGCTGGGGACTAGCGGGAGACACAGATACGCAGTATTTT. It codes for CASSWGLAGDTDTQYF.

This sequence joins TRBV5-1 and TRBJ1-6; 7 bases are a match to TRBD1. This CDR3 comprises 14 residues. CDR1 and CDR2 from the germline V gene are SGHRS and YFSETQ. V lost 4 bases to trimming and J lost 6 bases; unmatched junction nucleotides: 4. CDR3 sequence (DNA): TGCGCCAGCAGCACCCGGGACAGTAATTCACCCCTCCACTTT. As protein: CASSTRDSNSPLHF.

This chain joins TRBV27 and TRBJ2-2, with 8 positions matching TRBD2. V was pared by 6 bases and J by 1 base, with 4 bases of the junction left unmatched. Germline V CDR1 and CDR2: MNHEY, SMNVEV (reference sequence). The CDR3 spans 15 residues. In DNA, the CDR3 is TGTGCCAGCAGAACGACTAGCGTGAACACCGGGGAGCTGTTTTTT. Translated, it gives CASRTTSVNTGELFF.

The gene calls are TRBV1 and TRBJ2-7; TRBD2, the table's D call, was not compared with the DNA. TRBV1 counts as a pseudogene. The CDR3 consists of 17 residues. CDR3 nucleotide sequence: TGCACCAGCAGCCAAGAGGAGACTAGCGGGACCCTCTACGAGCAGTACGTC. Its translation: CTSSQEETSGTLYEQYV.

This clone was observed once. The chain joins TRBV5-1 to TRBJ2-5, with 11 nucleotides matching TRBD2. CDR1 SGHRS and CDR2 YFSETQ come from the germline V gene. Unmatched junction bases numbered 11, after V lost 4 bases and J lost 0 bases. The CDR3 covers 18 residues. The CDR3 DNA follows: TGCGCCAGCAGCCTGGGGTGGCCTAGCGGGGGGTACCAAGAGACCCAGTACTTC. Amino acids: CASSLGWPSGGYQETQYF.

This sequence joins TRBV30 and TRBJ2-3, with 8 bases lining up with TRBD2. CDR3 length: 15 amino acids. The V gene's germline CDR1 is GTSNPN and CDR2 SVGIG (reference sequence). V gave up 5 bases and J gave up 4 bases; unmatched junction bases: 11. The DNA of the CDR3 is TGTGCCTGGCAAACCGGGACTAGGGTGGCAGATACGCAGTATTTT. Its translation is CAWQTGTRVADTQYF.

The chain combines TRBV7-2 with TRBJ2-1; TRBD2 aligns across 14 bases. There are 15 residues in the CDR3. J lost 7 bases, V lost 5 bases, and 4 bases had no gene match. Germline V gene sequence: CDR1 SGHTA, CDR2 FQGNSA. The CDR3 loop reads CASSRLAGGQNEQFF. The CDR3 nucleotides are TGTGCCAGCAGCAGACTAGCGGGAGGGCAGAATGAGCAGTTCTTC.

The gene calls are TRBV28 and TRBJ1-1; D is possibly TRBD1 (6 bases). From germline, CDR1 is MDHEN and CDR2 SYDVKM. This CDR3 spans 15 amino acids. V was pared by 3 bases and J by 2 bases, with 13 bases between. CDR3 nucleotide sequence: TGTGCCAGCAGTTTCTTTTCCAGGGGCAACACTGAAGCTTTCTTT. Protein product: CASSFFSRGNTEAFF.

This clone appeared once. The rearrangement uses TRBV7-8 and TRBJ2-7, with a weak D call TRBD1 (7 bases). Germline lookup yields CDR1 SGHVS and CDR2 FQNEAQ. The ends were cut back, 5 bases at V and 0 bases at J, with 14 bases in the middle. This CDR3 has 15 amino acids. CDR3 sequence (DNA): TGTGCCAGCAGCGAACGACAGGGAGGCTCCTACGAGCAGTACGTC. Its translation is CASSERQGGSYEQYV.

This clone was seen just once. The chain has TRBV24-1 and TRBJ2-3; TRBD2 matches at 13 bases. This CDR3 spans 15 amino acids. Germline-derived CDR1 and CDR2 are KGHDR and SFDVKD. V lost 6 bases to trimming and J lost 4 bases; unmatched junction nucleotides: 3. This CDR3 reads CATSPTSGRADTQYF. In DNA form, the CDR3 reads TGTGCCACCAGTCCTACTAGCGGGAGGGCAGATACGCAGTATTTT.

This chain links TRBV2 with TRBJ2-3; 10 nucleotides match TRBD1. CDR1 SNHLY and CDR2 FYNNEI come from the germline V gene. V shed 5 bases, J shed 4 bases, and the junction held 9 bases outside the gene matches. The length of the CDR3 is 16 residues. The CDR3 loop is CASSSPRTGGADTQYF. The CDR3 nucleotides are TGTGCCAGCAGTAGCCCCCGGACAGGGGGGGCAGATACGCAGTATTTT. Full variable domain (missing parts from reference TRBV2 and TRBJ2-3): EPEVTQTPSHQVTQMGQEVILRCVPISNHLYFYWYRQILGQKVEFLVSFYNNEISEKSEIFDDQFSVERPDGSNFTLKIRSTKLEDSAMYFCASSSPRTGGADTQYFGPGTRLTVL.

This clone has a handful of counts. V and J are TRBV7-3 and TRBJ2-2; 8 bases are shared with TRBD2. CDR3 size: 15 residues. The germline CDR1 and CDR2 sequences are SGHTA and FQGTGA. Unmatched junction bases numbered 5, after V lost 1 base and J lost 7 bases. CDR3 in DNA: TGTGCCAGCAGCTTAAACGGGAGGGCCGTCGGGGAGCTGTTTTTT. It is translated as CASSLNGRAVGELFF.

This chain uses TRBV5-1 with TRBJ2-1, with TRBD2 matching 13 bases. V lost 0 bases to trimming and J lost 10 bases; unmatched junction nucleotides: 4. The V gene's germline CDR1 is SGHRS and CDR2 YFSETQ. The CDR3 has 15 amino acids. Here the CDR3 reads CASSLGLAGGVEQFF. The DNA for the CDR3 is TGCGCCAGCAGCTTGGGACTAGCGGGAGGTGTGGAGCAGTTCTTC.

CDR3 in amino acids: CASSRQLQGSGNTIYF. The DNA for the CDR3 is TGTGCCAGCAGCCGCCAACTCCAGGGATCTGGAAACACCATATATTTT. The V gene is TRBV4-2, the J gene TRBJ1-3, with a weak D call TRBD1 (5 bases). This CDR3 comprises 16 residues. The V and J ends lost 4 bases and 1 base respectively, with 14 bases between them. Looked up from germline, CDR1 is LGHNA and CDR2 is YNFKEQ.

The chain couples TRBV19 to TRBJ2-7; D might be TRBD1 (6 bases). The CDR3 contains 14 residues. Germline V CDR1 and CDR2: LNHDA, SQIVND (reference sequence). Deletions cut 3 bases from V and 2 bases from J, with 11 bases between. The CDR3 DNA sequence: TGTGCCAGTAGTATTGGGGGCCCCACCTACGAGCAGTACTTC. It encodes CASSIGGPTYEQYF.

V usage is TRBV24-1 and J usage is TRBJ1-1, with no clear D. The CDR3 runs to 16 residues. Trimming shortened V by 0 bases and J by 2 bases, and 12 bases separated the two germline ends. Germline CDR1 is KGHDR and CDR2 is SFDVKD. The CDR3 DNA is TGTGCCACCAGTGATTTGCCCCCTGGGCTAAACACTGAAGCTTTCTTT. Translated: CATSDLPPGLNTEAFF.

The rearrangement uses TRBV5-3 and TRBJ2-7; the match to TRBD2 covers 9 bases. TRBV5-3 is filed as an ORF, its function uncertain. J gave up 5 bases and V 2 bases, and 8 bases lay outside the gene matches. This CDR3 region has 15 residues. The chain's CDR3 is CARSFSTSGFHEQYV. The CDR3 DNA sequence: TGTGCCAGAAGCTTTAGCACTAGCGGGTTCCACGAGCAGTACGTC.